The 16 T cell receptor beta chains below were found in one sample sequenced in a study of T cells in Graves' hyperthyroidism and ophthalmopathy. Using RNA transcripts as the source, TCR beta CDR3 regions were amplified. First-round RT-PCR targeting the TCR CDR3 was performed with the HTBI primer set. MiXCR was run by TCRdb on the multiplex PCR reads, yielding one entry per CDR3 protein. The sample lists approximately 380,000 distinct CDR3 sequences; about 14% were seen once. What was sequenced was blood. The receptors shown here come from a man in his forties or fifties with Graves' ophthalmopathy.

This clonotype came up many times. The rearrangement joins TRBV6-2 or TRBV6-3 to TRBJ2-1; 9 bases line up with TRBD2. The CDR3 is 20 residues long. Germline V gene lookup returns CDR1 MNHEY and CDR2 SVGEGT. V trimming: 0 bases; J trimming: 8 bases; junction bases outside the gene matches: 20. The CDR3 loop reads CASSYSPPPPAAGGPDEQFF. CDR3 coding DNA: TGTGCCAGCAGTTACTCCCCACCCCCCCCTGCGGCGGGAGGGCCGGATGAGCAGTTCTTC.

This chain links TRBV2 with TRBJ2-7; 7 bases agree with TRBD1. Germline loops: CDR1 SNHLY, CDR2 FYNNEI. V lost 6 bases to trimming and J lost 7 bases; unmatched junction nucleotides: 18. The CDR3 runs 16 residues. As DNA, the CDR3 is TGTGCCAGCAGCTTACAGGGGCCAGGGACAATCGATGAGCAGTACTTC. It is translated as CASSLQGPGTIDEQYF.

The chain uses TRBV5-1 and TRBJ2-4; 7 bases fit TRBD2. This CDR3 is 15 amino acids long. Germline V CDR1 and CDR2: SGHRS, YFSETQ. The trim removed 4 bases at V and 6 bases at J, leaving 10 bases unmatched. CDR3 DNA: TGCGCCAGCAGCAAGTGGGCGGGAGTGGTAAACATTCAGTACTTC. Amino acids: CASSKWAGVVNIQYF.

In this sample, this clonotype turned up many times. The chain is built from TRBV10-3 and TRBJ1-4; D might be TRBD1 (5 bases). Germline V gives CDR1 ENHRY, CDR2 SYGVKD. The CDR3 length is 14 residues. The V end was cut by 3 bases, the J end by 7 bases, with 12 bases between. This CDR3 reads CAISDPGSSEKLFF. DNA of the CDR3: TGTGCCATCAGTGATCCAGGGTCGAGTGAAAAACTGTTTTTT.

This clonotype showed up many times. The CDR3 protein is CASSQKGTDTGELFF. The CDR3 DNA sequence: TGTGCCAGCAGCCAAAAAGGGACAGACACCGGGGAGCTGTTTTTT. The chain is built from TRBV3-1 and TRBJ2-2; 7 nucleotides line up with TRBD1. The CDR3 has 15 amino acids. CDR1 LGHDT and CDR2 YNNKEL come from the germline V gene (reference sequence). Trimming took 2 bases from V and 3 from J; bases not matched to a gene: 3.

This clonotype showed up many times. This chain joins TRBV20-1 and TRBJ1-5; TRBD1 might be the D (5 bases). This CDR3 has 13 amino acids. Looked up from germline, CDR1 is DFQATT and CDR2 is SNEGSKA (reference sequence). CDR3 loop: CAVHRGPNQPQHF. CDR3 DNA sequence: TGCGCAGTACACCGGGGCCCAAATCAGCCCCAGCATTTT.

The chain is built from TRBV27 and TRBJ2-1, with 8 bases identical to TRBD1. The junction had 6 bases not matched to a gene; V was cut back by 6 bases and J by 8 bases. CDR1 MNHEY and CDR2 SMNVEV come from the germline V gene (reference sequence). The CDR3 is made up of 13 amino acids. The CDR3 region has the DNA TGTGCCAGCAGCCGGACAGGGTGGGATGAGCAGTTCTTC. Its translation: CASSRTGWDEQFF.

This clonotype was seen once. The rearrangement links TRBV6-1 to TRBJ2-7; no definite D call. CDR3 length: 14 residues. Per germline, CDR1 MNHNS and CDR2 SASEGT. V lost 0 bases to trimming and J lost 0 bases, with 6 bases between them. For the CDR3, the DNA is TGTGCCAGCAGTGAAGCAGGACCCTCCTACGAGCAGTACTTC. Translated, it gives CASSEAGPSYEQYF.

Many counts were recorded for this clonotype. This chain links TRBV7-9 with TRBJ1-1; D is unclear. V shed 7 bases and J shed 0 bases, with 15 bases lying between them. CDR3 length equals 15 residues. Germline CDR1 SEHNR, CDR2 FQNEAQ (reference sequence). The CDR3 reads CASTHSRNMNTEAFF. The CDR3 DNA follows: TGTGCCAGCACCCACTCTCGTAACATGAACACTGAAGCTTTCTTT.

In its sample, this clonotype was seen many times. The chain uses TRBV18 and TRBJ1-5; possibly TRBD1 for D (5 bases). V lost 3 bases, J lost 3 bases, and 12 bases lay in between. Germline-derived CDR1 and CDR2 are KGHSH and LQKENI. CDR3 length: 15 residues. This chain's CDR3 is CASSPPGRDNQPQHF. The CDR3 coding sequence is TGTGCCAGCTCACCCCCGGGACGCGACAATCAGCCCCAGCATTTT.

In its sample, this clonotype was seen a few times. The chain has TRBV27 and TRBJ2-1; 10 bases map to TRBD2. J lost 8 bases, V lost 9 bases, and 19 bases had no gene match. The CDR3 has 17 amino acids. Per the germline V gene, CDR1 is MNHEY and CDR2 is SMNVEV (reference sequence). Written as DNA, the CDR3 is TGTGCCAGAAAAAGCGGGAGGGTCTCCACATCTTCCCATGAGCAGTTCTTC. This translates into CARKSGRVSTSSHEQFF.

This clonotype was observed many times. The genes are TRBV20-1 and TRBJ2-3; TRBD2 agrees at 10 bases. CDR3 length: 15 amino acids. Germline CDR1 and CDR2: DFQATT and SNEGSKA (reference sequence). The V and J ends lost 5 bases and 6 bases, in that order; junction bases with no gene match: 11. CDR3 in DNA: TGCAGTGCTGAACATCTAGCGGGAGCTAAGGATACGCAGTATTTT. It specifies CSAEHLAGAKDTQYF.

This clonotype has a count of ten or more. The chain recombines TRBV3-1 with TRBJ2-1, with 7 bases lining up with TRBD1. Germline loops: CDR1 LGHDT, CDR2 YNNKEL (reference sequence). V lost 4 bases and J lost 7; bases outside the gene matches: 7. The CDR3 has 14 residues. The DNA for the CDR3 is TGTGCCAGCAGCCCCCTAGGACAGGTTAATGAGCAGTTCTTC. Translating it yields CASSPLGQVNEQFF.

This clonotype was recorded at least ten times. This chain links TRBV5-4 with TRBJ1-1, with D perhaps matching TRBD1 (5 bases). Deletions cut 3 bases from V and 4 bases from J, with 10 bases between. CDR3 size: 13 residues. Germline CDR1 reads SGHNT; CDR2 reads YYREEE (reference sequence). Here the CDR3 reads CASSSGGRTEAFF. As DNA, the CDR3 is TGTGCCAGCAGCTCGGGGGGACGCACTGAAGCTTTCTTT.

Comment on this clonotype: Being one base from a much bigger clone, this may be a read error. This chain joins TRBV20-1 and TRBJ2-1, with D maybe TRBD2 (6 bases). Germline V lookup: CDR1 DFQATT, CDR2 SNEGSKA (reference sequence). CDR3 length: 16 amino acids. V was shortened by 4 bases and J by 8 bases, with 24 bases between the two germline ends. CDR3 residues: CSATNPVVTRGYEQFF. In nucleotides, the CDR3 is TGCAGTGCTACTAACCCGGTGGTGACTAGAGGTTATGAGCAGTTCTTC.

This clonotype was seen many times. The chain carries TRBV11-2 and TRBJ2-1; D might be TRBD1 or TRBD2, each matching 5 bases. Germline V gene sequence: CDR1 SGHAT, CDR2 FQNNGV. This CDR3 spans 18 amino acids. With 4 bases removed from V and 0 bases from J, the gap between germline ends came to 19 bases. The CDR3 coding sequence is TGTGCCAGCAGCTCGCAAGGGGAGCCGGGCAGCTCCTACAATGAGCAGTTCTTC. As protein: CASSSQGEPGSSYNEQFF.